This T cell receptor beta chain came from a study of T cell responses to AZD1222 COVID-19 vaccine. Germline CDR1 reads SNHLY; CDR2 reads FYNNEI. This CDR3 has 13 amino acids. Trimming removed 6 bases from V and 4 bases from J; junction bases left unmatched: 2. Produced via immunoSEQ multiplex PCR; TCRdb's table is partial and in-frame only. Of 100,000 to 110,000 clones listed, around nine tenths were seen once; the top ten hold about 1.8%. The V gene is TRBV2, the J gene TRBJ1-5; 8 nucleotides agree with TRBD1. This receptor was obtained from an adult in good health. Here the sequenced sample was peripheral blood, taken on day 0 of AZD1222 vaccination. The CDR3 reads CASRWTGNQPQHF. CDR3 nucleotides: TGTGCCAGCAGGTGGACAGGGAATCAGCCCCAGCATTTT.